This TCR beta chain was sequenced for a study of PD-L1 blockade in urothelial cancer. The repertoire was sequenced with immunoSEQ multiplex PCR; TCRdb's copy has only in-frame clones and lacks some. Here the sample spans about 50,000 clones, roughly 87% being singletons. Time point in this sample: pretreatment peripheral blood. Each patient contributed between 1 and 8 total time points of blood mononuclear cells, pretreatment and during treatment. CDR1 and CDR2 (germline): SGHTA, FQGNSA. This CDR3 region has 14 residues. The V gene lost 1 base and the J gene lost 5 bases, with 9 bases spanning the gap.

The chain combines TRBV7-2 with TRBJ1-5, with D unresolved. The material sequenced was PBMCs, taken around atezolizumab (anti-PD-L1) treatment. The clonotype comes from an older woman with urothelial cancer. This CDR3 is CASSLDTDDQPQHF. For the CDR3, the DNA is TGTGCCAGCAGCTTAGACACAGACGATCAGCCCCAGCATTTT.